The clone carrying this TCR beta chain was picked up a small number of times. Its antigen is unknown. These data come from a study of blood T cells in healthy people across ages. Study summary: Every two T cells gave about one barcoded beta molecule via template switching.

A second about 7 to 12 cycle PCR used barcoded and J-beta primers. TCRdb recomputed calls from the 5' RACE reads with MiXCR, one row per CDR3 protein. The repertoire includes approximately 690,000 distinct CDR3 sequences, 40% to 45% of them detected once, and about 30% sits in the top ten. After removal of 8 bases from V and 5 bases from J, the junction contained 6 bases not matched to a gene. The CDR3 spans 13 residues. The V gene's germline CDR1 is MNHEY and CDR2 SMNVEV (reference sequence). Study conclusions and caveats: Whereas aged donors had fewer naive CD4+ cells, long-lived donors had more of them and higher diversity. Age showed a roughly linear inverse relationship with TCR beta diversity per million T cells.

Around 10 milliliters of peripheral blood were drawn from each donor. The sequenced sample was blood. This chain joins TRBV27 and TRBJ2-3; the match to TRBD1 covers 8 bases. This clonotype was obtained from a man older than 75 in good health. The CDR3, as DNA: TGTGCCAGCCGAGGGACAGGAAGAGATACGCAGTATTTT. Protein product: CASRGTGRDTQYF.